This T cell receptor (beta chain) comes out of a study of blood T cell repertoires in COVID-19. Turning to the study itself: The samples span acute and convalescent COVID-19 from the United States, Italy and Spain.

Assay: immunoSEQ multiplex PCR; the TCRdb copy retains only in-frame clones and omits some. The data contain about 430,000 clones, 75% to 90% of them singletons. The CDR3 spans 14 residues. The J segment lost 3 bases and the V segment lost 4 bases, leaving 6 bases of the junction unmatched. Per the germline V gene, CDR1 is SGHRS and CDR2 is YFSETQ. Cohort assignment relied on participant-reported clinical history. The chain joins TRBV5-1 to TRBJ1-1, with 7 bases fitting TRBD1. The source is a young man who had recovered from COVID-19. Sequenced: PBMCs or T cells enriched from blood (not recorded which). The DNA of the CDR3 is TGCGCCAGCAGCCCCGGGACAGCGGACACTGAAGCTTTCTTT. Its protein product is CASSPGTADTEAFF.